The 4 T cell receptor beta chains in this list originate from one sample, sequenced in a study of molecular identifiers for immune sequencing clone quantification (dated 2018 in TCRdb). The receptor library was made with PCR. Sequencer: NextSeq 500. TCRdb reprocessing: public reads trimmed at Q25 with fastp, clones called with MiXCR, in-frame beta chains kept. Here each entry gathers all rows of one CDR3 protein and keeps the most common genes and DNA. This sample lists about 97,000 distinct CDR3 sequences; roughly a quarter were detected once. Together, the top ten hold 0.85% to 0.95% of the sample. The sample taken for sequencing was naive CD8+ T cells from blood, with Jurkat cell RNA spiked in. Taken with the paper, the label for cell subset or site translates to: FACS-sorted CD8+CD4-CCR7+CD45RA+ naive T cells. Every receptor here comes from a human donor in good health. Some libraries in this study had Jurkat cell RNA spiked in.

This clonotype was seen at least ten times. The chain couples TRBV5-6 to TRBJ1-5; possibly TRBD1 for D (5 bases). Germline values: CDR1 SGHDT, CDR2 YYEEEE. Trimming took off 2 bases at V and 3 bases at J, with 18 bases between the two ends. The CDR3 is 17 amino acids. The CDR3 sequence is CASSFAGLHLNNQPQHF. As DNA, the CDR3 is TGTGCCAGCAGCTTCGCAGGGTTGCACCTGAACAATCAGCCCCAGCATTTT.

Notes on this clonotype: Possible read error: a much larger clone is one base away. V usage is TRBV6-2 or TRBV6-3 and J usage is TRBJ2-2; D may match TRBD1 or TRBD2 (5 bases each). The CDR3 loop spans 18 amino acids. Germline V CDR1 and CDR2: MNHEY, SVGEGT. Here the CDR3 reads CASSYSPGMGPNTGALFF. CDR3 bases: TGTGCCAGCAGTTACAGCCCGGGGATGGGTCCGAACACCGGGGCGCTGTTTTTT.

This clonotype has ten or more counts. This chain uses TRBV30 with TRBJ1-1; unclear D gene. Trimming removed 4 bases at V and 4 bases at J, with 7 bases between. The CDR3 is 11 residues long. The germline CDR1 and CDR2 sequences are GTSNPN and SVGIG (reference sequence). CDR3: CAWTESTEAFF. The DNA for the CDR3 is TGTGCCTGGACAGAATCCACTGAAGCTTTCTTT.

This chain uses TRBV11-2 with TRBJ2-7; the D is unclear. The CDR3 runs 12 residues. The germline V and J ends were trimmed by 5 bases and 5 bases, with 10 bases remaining between them. The germline gives CDR1 SGHAT, CDR2 FQNNGV. The chain's CDR3 is CASSPRVDEQYF. CDR3 DNA sequence: TGTGCCAGCAGCCCCCGGGTCGACGAGCAGTACTTC.